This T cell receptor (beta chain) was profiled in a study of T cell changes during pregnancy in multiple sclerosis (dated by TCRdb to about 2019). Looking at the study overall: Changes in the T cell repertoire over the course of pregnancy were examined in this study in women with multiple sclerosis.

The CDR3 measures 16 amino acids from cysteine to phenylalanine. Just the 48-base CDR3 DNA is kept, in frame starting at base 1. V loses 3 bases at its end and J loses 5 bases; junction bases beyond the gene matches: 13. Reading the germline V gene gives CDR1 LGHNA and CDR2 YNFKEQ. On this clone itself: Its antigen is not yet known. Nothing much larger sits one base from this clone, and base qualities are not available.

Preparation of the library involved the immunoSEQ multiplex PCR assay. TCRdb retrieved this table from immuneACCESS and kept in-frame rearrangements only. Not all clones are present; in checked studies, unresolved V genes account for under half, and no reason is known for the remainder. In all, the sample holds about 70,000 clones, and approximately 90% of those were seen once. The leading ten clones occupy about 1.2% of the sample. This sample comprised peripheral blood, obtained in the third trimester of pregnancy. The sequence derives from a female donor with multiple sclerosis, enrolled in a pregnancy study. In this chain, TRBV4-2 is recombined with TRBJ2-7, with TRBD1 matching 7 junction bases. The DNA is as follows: TGTGCCAGCAGCCATCCTGGGGACAGCCCTCACGACGAGCAGTACTTC. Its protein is CASSHPGDSPHDEQYF.